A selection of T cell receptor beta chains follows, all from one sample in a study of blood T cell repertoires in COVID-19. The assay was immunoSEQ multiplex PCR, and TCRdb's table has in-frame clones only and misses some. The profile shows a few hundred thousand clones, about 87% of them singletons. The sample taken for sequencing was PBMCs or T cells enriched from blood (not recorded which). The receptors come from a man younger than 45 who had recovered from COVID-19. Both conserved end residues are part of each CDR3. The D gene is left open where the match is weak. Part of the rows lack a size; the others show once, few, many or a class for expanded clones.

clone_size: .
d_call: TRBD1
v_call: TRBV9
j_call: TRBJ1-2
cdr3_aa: CASSPGTGGDRGYGYTF
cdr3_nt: TGTGCCAGCAGCCCCGGGACAGGGGGCGATCGAGGCTATGGCTACACCTTC

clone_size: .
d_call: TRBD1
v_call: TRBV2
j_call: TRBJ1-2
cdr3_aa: CASRGTGGEYGYTF
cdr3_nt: TGTGCCAGCAGAGGGACAGGGGGGGAGTATGGCTACACCTTC

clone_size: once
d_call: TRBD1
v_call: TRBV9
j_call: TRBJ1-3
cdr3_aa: CASSVERQGGNTIYF
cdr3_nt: TGTGCCAGCAGCGTAGAGAGACAGGGCGGAAACACCATATATTTT

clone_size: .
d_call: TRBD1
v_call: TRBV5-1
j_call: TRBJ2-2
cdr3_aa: CASSLGQGNTGELFF
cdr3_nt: TGCGCCAGCAGCCTGGGACAGGGGAACACCGGGGAGCTGTTTTTT

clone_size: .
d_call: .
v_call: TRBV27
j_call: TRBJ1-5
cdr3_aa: CASKRYSGSNQPQHF
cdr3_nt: TGTGCCAGCAAACGATACAGTGGTAGCAATCAGCCCCAGCATTTT

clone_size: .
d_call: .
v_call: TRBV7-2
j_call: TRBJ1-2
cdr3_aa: CASSQSYGYTF
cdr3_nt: TGTGCCAGCAGTCAGTCCTATGGCTACACCTTC

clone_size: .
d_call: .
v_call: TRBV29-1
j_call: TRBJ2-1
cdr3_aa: CSGTGGYNEQFF
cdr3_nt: TGCAGCGGGACTGGTGGCTACAATGAGCAGTTCTTC

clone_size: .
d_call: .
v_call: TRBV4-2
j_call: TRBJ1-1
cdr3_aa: CASSPARGREDTEAFF
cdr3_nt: TGTGCCAGCAGCCCCGCCAGGGGCCGTGAGGACACTGAAGCTTTCTTT

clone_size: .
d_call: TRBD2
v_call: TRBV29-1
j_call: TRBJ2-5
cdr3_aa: CSVGGLAGERIETQYF
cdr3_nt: TGCAGCGTTGGGGGGCTAGCGGGGGAGCGGATCGAGACCCAGTACTTC

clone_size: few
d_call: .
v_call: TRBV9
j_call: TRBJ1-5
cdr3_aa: CASSVGPPAGTNQPQHF
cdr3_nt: TGTGCCAGCAGCGTAGGTCCCCCCGCAGGGACAAATCAGCCCCAGCATTTT

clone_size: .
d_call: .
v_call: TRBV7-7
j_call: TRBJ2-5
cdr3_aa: CASSHIGGGKQETQYF
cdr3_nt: TGTGCTAGCAGCCACATAGGGGGGGGGAAACAAGAGACCCAGTACTTC

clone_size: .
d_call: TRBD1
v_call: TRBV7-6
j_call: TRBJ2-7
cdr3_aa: CASSLTLRGLDDEQYF
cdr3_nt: TGTGCCAGCAGCTTAACCCTCAGGGGGCTTGACGACGAGCAGTACTTC

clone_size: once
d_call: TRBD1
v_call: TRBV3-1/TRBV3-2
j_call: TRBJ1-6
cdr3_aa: CASSLEPTGVYNSPLHF
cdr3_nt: TGTGCCAGCAGCCTCGAACCGACAGGGGTATATAATTCACCCCTCCACTTT

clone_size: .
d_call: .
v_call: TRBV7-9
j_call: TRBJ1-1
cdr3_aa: CASSLARNTEAFF
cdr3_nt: TGTGCCAGCAGCTTAGCGCGCAACACTGAAGCTTTCTTT

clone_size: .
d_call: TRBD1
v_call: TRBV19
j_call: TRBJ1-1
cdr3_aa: CASSETGGKTEAFF
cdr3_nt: TGTGCCAGTAGCGAAACAGGGGGTAAAACTGAAGCTTTCTTT

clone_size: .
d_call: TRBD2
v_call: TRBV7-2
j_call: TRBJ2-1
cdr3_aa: CASSLAGARYNEQFF
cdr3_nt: TGTGCCAGCAGTTTAGCGGGGGCACGCTACAATGAGCAGTTCTTC

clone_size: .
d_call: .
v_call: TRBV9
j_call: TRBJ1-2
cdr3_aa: CASSVGPGGSYGYTF
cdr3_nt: TGTGCCAGCAGCGTAGGGCCGGGGGGCTCCTATGGCTACACCTTC

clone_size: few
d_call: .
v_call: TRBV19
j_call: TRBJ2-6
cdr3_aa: CASSSQGIPNVLTF
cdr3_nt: TGTGCCAGTAGTTCGCAGGGTATCCCTAACGTCCTGACTTTC

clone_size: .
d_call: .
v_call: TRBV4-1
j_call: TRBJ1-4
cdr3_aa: CASSLGTAGEKLFF
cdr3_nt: TGCGCCAGTAGCCTAGGGACTGCCGGGGAAAAACTGTTTTTT

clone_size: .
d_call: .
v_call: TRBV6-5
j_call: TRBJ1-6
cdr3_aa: CASSYSVAQRGSPLHF
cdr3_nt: TGTGCCAGCAGTTATTCTGTGGCTCAAAGGGGTTCACCCCTCCACTTT

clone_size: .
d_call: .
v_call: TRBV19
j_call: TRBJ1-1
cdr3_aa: CASSTQGSTEAFF
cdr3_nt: TGTGCCAGTAGTACGCAGGGTTCCACTGAAGCTTTCTTT

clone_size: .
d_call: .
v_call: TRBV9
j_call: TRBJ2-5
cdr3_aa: CASSVSGGATLGETQYF
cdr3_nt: TGTGCCAGCAGCGTTAGCGGCGGGGCCACCCTTGGTGAGACCCAGTACTTC

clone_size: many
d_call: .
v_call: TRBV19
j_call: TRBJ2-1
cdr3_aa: CASSIGASGLDEQFF
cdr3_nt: TGTGCCAGTAGTATCGGAGCTAGTGGATTGGATGAGCAGTTCTTC

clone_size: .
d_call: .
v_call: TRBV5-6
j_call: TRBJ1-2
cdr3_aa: CASSSIVPTAAGGYGYTF
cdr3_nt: TGTGCCAGCAGCTCCATTGTGCCGACAGCAGCTGGCGGCTATGGCTACACCTTC

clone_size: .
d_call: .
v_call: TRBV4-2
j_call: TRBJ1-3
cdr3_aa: CASSQDQAPGNTIYF
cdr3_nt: TGTGCCAGCAGCCAAGATCAAGCGCCGGGAAACACCATATATTTT

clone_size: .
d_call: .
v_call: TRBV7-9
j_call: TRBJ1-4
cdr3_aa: CASSFYPGTNEKLFF
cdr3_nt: TGTGCCAGCAGCTTCTATCCAGGAACTAATGAAAAACTGTTTTTT

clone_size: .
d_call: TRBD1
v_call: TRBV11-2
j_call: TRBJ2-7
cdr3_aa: CASSFKYSGQGGEQYF
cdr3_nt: TGTGCCAGCAGCTTTAAATATTCGGGACAGGGAGGAGAGCAGTACTTC

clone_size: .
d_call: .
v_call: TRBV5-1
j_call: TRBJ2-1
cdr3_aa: CASSLGQTNNEQFF
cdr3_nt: TGCGCCAGCAGCTTGGGGCAGACAAACAATGAGCAGTTCTTC

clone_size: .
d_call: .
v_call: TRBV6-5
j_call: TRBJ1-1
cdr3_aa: CASSSISDSTTEAFF
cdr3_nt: TGTGCCAGCAGTTCGATCTCGGACAGTACCACTGAAGCTTTCTTT

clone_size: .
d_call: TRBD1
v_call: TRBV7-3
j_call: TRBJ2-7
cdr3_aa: CASSPGRDSYEQYF
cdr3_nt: TGTGCCAGCAGCCCCGGACGGGACAGCTACGAGCAGTACTTC

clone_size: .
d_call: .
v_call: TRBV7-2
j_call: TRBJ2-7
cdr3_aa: CASSSGTPIYEQYF
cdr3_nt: TGTGCCAGCAGCTCCGGGACACCGATCTACGAGCAGTACTTC

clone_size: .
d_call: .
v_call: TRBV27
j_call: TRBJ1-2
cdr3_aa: CASSSRAGLYGYTF
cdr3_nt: TGTGCCAGCAGTTCGCGTGCAGGCCTCTATGGCTACACCTTC

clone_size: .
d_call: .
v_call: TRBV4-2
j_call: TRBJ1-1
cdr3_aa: CASSQTPTEPNTEAFF
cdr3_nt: TGTGCCAGCAGCCAAACCCCCACAGAACCGAACACTGAAGCTTTCTTT

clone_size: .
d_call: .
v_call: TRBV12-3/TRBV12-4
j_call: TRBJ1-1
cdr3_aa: CASRGREAFF
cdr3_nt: TGTGCCAGCAGGGGCCGGGAAGCTTTCTTT

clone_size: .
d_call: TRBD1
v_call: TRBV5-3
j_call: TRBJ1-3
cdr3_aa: CARSLAGDRVGNTIYF
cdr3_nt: TGTGCCAGAAGCTTGGCCGGAGACAGGGTTGGAAACACCATATATTTT

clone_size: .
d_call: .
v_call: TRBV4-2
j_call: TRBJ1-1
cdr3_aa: CASSPEFQAGTEAFF
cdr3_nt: TGTGCCAGCAGCCCAGAGTTCCAGGCGGGAACTGAAGCTTTCTTT

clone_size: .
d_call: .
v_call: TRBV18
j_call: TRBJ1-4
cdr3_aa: CASSPGRDEKLFF
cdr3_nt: TGTGCCAGCTCCCCCGGCCGGGATGAAAAACTGTTTTTT

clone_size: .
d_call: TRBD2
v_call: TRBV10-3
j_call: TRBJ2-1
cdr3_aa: CAAGPWAGGYNEQFF
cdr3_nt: TGTGCCGCGGGACCCTGGGCGGGGGGTTACAATGAGCAGTTCTTC

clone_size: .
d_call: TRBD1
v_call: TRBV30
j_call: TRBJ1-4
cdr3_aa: CAWNTGGSQKLFF
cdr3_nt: TGTGCCTGGAACACAGGGGGTAGTCAAAAACTGTTTTTT

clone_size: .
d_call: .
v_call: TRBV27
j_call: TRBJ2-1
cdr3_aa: CASSLRRRDSSYNEQFF
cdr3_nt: TGTGCCAGCAGTTTAAGGAGGCGGGACAGTTCCTACAATGAGCAGTTCTTC

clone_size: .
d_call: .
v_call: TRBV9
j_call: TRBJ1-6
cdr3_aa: CASSVSSNSPLHF
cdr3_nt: TGTGCCAGCAGCGTTTCATCAAATTCACCCCTCCACTTT

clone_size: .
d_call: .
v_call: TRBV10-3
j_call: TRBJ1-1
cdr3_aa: CAISDAGNTEAFF
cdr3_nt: TGTGCCATCAGTGATGCAGGGAACACTGAAGCTTTCTTT

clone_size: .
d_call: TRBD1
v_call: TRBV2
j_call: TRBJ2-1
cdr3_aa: CASSVRGQSDEQFF
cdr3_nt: TGTGCCAGCAGTGTTAGGGGGCAAAGCGATGAGCAGTTCTTC

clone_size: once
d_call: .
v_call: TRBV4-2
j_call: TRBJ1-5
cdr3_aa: CASSHRASNQPQHF
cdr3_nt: TGTGCCAGCAGCCACAGGGCTAGCAATCAGCCCCAGCATTTT

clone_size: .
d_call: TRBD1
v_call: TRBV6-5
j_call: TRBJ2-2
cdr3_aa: CASRQGAPNTGELFF
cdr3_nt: TGTGCCAGCCGACAGGGAGCTCCGAACACCGGGGAGCTGTTTTTT

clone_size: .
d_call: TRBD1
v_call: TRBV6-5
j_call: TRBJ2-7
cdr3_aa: CASRGTGGGGQYF
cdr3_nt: TGTGCCAGCAGGGGAACAGGGGGCGGGGGGCAGTACTTC

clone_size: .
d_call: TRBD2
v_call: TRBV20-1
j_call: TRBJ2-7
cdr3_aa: CSASEISGGAGEQYF
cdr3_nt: TGCAGTGCTAGTGAGATCAGCGGGGGAGCGGGCGAGCAGTACTTC

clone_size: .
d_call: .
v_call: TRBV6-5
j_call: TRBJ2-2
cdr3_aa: CASKTRVAGELFF
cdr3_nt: TGTGCCAGCAAGACGCGGGTCGCCGGGGAGCTGTTTTTT

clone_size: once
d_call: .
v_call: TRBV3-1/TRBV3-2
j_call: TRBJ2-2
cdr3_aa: CASSPAPRTDTNTGELFF
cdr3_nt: TGTGCCAGCAGCCCAGCCCCTCGGACAGATACGAACACCGGGGAGCTGTTTTTT

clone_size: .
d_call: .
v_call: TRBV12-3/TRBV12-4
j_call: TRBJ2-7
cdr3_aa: CASSRGLGNWYF
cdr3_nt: TGTGCCAGCAGTCGGGGACTGGGGAATTGGTACTTC

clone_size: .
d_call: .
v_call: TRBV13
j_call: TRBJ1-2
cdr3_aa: CASSQRQTPYGYTF
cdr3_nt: TGTGCCAGCAGCCAGAGACAGACCCCCTATGGCTACACCTTC